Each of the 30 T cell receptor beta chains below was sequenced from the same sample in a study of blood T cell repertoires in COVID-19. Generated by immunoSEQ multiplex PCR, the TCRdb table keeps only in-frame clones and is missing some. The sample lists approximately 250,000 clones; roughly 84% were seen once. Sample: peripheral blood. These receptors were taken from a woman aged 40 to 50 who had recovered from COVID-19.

The CDR3 nucleotides are TGTGCCAGCAGTTTGTGGACAGGGCGGCATGGCTACACCTTC. Encoded protein: CASSLWTGRHGYTF. V and J are TRBV28 and TRBJ1-2, with 8 bases identical to TRBD1. This CDR3 is 14 amino acids long. The germline V gene encodes CDR1 MDHEN and CDR2 SYDVKM. The V segment lost 3 bases and the J segment 6 bases; nucleotides outside the gene matches: 6.

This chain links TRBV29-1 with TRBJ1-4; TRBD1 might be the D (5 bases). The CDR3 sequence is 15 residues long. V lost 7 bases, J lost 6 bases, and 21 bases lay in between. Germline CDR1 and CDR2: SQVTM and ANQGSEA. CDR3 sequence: CSAGFSGGTDEKLFF. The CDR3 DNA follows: TGCAGCGCAGGGTTTTCCGGGGGGACGGATGAAAAACTGTTTTTT.

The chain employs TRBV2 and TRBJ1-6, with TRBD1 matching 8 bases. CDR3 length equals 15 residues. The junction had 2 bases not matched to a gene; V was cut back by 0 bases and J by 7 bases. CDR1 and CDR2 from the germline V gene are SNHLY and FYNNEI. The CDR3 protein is CASSEAGTGNSPLHF. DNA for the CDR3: TGTGCCAGCAGTGAAGCCGGGACAGGCAATTCACCCCTCCACTTT.

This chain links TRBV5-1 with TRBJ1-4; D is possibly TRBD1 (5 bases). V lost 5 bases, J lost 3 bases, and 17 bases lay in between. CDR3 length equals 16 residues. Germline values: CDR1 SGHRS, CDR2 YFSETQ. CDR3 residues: CASRTRAGSANEKLFF. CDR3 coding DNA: TGCGCCAGCAGAACCAGGGCAGGGTCTGCTAATGAAAAACTGTTTTTT.

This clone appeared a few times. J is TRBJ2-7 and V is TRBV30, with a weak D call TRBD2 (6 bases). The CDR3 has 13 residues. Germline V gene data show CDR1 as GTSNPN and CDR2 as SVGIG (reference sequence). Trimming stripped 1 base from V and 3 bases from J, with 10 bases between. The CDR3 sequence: CAWSGDWFYEQYF. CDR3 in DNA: TGTGCCTGGAGTGGGGACTGGTTCTACGAGCAGTACTTC.

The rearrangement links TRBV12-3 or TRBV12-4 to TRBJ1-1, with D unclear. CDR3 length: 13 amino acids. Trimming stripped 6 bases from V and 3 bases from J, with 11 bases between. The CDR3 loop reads CASSKSVDTEAFF. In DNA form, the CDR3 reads TGTGCCAGCAGCAAGTCTGTAGACACTGAAGCTTTCTTT.

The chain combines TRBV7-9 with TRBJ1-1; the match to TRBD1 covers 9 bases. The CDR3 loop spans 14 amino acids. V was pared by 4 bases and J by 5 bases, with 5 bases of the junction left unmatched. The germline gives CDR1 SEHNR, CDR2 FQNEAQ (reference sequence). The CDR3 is CASSYRGLGTEAFF. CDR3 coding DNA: TGTGCCAGCAGCTACAGGGGGCTAGGGACTGAAGCTTTCTTT. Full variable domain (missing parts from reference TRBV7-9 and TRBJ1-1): DTGVSQNPRHKITKRGQNVTFRCDPISEHNRLYWYRQTLGQGPEFLTYFQNEAQLEKSRLLSDRFSAERPKGSFSTLEIQRTEQGDSAMYLCASSYRGLGTEAFFGQGTRLTVV.

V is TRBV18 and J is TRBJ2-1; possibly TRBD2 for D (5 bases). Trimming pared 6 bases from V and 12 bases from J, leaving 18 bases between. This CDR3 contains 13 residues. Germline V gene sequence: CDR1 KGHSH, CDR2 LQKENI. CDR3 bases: TGTGCCAGCTCCCCAGTGAGGACTGAGGGGCAGTTCTTC. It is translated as CASSPVRTEGQFF.

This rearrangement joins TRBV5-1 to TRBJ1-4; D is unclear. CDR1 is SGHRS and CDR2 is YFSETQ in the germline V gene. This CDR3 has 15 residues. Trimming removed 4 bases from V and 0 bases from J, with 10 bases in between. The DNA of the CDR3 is TGCGCCAGCAGCCCGGGAGTGGCAACTAATGAAAAACTGTTTTTT. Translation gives CASSPGVATNEKLFF.

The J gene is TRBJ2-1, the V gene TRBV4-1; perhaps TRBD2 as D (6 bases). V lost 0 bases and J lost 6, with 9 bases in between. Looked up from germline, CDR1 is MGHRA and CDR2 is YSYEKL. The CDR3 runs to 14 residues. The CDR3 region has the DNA TGCGCCAGCAGCCAAGAACGACTAGGCAATGAGCAGTTCTTC. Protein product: CASSQERLGNEQFF.

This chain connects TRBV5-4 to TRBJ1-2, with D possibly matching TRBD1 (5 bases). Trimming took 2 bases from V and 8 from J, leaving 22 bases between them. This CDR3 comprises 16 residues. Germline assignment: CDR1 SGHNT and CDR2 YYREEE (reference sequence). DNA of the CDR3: TGTGCCAGCAGCTTTAATCCTACAGGCTCAGGCTACGGCTACACCTTC. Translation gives CASSFNPTGSGYGYTF.

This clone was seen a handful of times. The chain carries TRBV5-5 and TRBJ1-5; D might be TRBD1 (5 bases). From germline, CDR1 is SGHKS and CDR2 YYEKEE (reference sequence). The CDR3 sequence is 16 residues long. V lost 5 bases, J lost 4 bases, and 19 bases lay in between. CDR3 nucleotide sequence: TGTGCCAGCAGTTCCGGCCCGGGGGTTGGAAATCAGCCCCAGCATTTT. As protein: CASSSGPGVGNQPQHF.

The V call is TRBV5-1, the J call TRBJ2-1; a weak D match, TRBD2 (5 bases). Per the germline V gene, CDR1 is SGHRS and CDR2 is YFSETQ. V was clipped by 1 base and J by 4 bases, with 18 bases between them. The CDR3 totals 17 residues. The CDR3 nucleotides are TGCGCCAGCAGCTTGAGGGAAGCGGACCTCCAGTACAATGAGCAGTTCTTC. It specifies CASSLREADLQYNEQFF.

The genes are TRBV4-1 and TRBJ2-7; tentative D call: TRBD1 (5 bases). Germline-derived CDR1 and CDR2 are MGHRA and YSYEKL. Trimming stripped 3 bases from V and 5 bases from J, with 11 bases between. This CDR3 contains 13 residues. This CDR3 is CASSQSRADEQYF. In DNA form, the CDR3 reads TGCGCCAGCAGCCAGAGCAGGGCGGACGAGCAGTACTTC.

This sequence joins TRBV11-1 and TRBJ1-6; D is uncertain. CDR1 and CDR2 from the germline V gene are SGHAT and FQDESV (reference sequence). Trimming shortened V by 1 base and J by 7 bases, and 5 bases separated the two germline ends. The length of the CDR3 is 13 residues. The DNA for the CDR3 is TGTGCCAGCAGCTTAGTCGGGAATTCACCCCTCCACTTT. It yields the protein CASSLVGNSPLHF. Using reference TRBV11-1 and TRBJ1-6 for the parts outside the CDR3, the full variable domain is EAEVAQSPRYKITEKSQAVAFWCDPISGHATLYWYRQILGQGPELLVQFQDESVVDDSQLPKDRFSAERLKGVDSTLKIQPAELGDSAMYLCASSLVGNSPLHFGNGTRLTVT.

The CDR3, as DNA: TGTGCCAGCAGCGCTCCGGGACTAGATTCCAATGAGCAGTTCTTC. This gives the protein CASSAPGLDSNEQFF. The chain links TRBV7-9 to TRBJ2-1, with 8 bases aligning to TRBD2. This CDR3 is 15 amino acids long. J was trimmed by 6 bases and V by 5 bases; bases with no gene match: 9. The germline CDR1 and CDR2 sequences are SEHNR and FQNEAQ (reference sequence).

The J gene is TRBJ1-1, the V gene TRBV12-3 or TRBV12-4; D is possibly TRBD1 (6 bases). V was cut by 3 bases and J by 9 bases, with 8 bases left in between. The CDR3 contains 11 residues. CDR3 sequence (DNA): TGTGCCAGCAGTTTTACAGGGAAAGCTTTCTTT. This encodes CASSFTGKAFF.

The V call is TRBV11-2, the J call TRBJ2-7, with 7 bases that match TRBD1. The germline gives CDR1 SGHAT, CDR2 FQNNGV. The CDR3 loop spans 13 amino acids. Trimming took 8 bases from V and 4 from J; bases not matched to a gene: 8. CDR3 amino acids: CASSTGHTYEQYF. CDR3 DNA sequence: TGTGCCAGCTCGACAGGGCACACGTACGAGCAGTACTTC.

The CDR3 here is CASSPILAGNTGELFF. CDR3 nucleotide sequence: TGTGCCAGCAGCCCAATTCTAGCGGGGAACACCGGGGAGCTGTTTTTT. The chain carries TRBV7-9 and TRBJ2-2; 8 bases map to TRBD2. Trimming took 5 bases from V and 1 from J; bases not matched to a gene: 6. The CDR3 is 16 residues long. Germline CDR1 and CDR2: SEHNR and FQNEAQ (reference sequence).

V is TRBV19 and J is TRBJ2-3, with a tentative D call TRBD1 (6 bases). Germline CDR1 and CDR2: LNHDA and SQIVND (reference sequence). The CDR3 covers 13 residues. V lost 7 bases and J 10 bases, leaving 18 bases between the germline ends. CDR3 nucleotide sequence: TGTGCCAGTACCCTCACGACAGGATATTCGCAGTATTTT. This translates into CASTLTTGYSQYF.

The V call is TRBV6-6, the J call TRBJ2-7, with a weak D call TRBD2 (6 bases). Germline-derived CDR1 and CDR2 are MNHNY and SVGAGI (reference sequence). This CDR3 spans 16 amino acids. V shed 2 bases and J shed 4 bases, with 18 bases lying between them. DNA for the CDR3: TGTGCCAGCAGTTACAAGGCCCCGCGGGGCTCGTACGAGCAGTACTTC. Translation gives CASSYKAPRGSYEQYF.

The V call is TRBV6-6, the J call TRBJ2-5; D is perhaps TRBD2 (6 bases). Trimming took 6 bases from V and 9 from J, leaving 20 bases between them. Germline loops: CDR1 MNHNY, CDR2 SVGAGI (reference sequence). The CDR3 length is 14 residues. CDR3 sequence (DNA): TGTGCCAGCAGGCCCGGGGGTAGCGACACGGCCCAGTACTTC. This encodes CASRPGGSDTAQYF.

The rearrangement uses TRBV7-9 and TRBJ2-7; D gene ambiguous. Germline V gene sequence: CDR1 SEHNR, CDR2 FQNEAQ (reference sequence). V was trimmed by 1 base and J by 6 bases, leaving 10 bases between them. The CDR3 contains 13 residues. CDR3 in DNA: TGTGCCAGCAGCTTAGAGCCCCTTCCCGAGCAGTACTTC. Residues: CASSLEPLPEQYF.

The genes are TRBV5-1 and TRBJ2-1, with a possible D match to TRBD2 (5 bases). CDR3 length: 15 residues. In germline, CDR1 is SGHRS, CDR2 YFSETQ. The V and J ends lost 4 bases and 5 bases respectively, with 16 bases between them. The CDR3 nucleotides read TGCGCCAGCAGCCTCCTCAAAGGACTTGACAATGAGCAGTTCTTC. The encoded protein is CASSLLKGLDNEQFF.

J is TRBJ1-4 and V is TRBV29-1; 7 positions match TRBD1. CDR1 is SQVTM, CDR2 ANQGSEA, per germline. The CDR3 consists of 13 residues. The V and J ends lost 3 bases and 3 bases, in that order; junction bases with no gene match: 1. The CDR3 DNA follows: TGCAGCGTTGAGACAGGGTCTAATGAAAAACTGTTTTTT. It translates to CSVETGSNEKLFF.

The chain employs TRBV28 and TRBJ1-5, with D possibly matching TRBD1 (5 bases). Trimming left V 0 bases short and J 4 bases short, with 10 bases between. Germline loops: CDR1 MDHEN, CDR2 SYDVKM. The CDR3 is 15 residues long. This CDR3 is CASSLWDMGNQPQHF. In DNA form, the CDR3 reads TGTGCCAGCAGTTTATGGGACATGGGGAATCAGCCCCAGCATTTT.

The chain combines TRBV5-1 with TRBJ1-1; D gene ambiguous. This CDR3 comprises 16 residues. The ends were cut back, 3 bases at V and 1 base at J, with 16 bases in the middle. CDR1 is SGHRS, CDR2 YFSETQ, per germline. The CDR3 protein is CASSWSLQRQNTEAFF. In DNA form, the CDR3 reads TGCGCCAGCAGCTGGAGCCTACAGCGGCAGAACACTGAAGCTTTCTTT.

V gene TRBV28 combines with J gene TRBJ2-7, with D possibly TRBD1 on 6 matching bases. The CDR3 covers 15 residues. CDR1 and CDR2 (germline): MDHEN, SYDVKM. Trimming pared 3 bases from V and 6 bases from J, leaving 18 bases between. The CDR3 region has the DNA TGTGCCAGCAGTTTCCTCCAGGGGTATGAGAGCGAGCAGTACTTC. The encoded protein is CASSFLQGYESEQYF. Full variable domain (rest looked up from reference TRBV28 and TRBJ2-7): DVKVTQSSRYLVKRTGEKVFLECVQDMDHENMFWYRQDPGLGLRLIYFSYDVKMKEKGDIPEGYSVSREKKERFSLILESASTNQTSMYLCASSFLQGYESEQYFGPGTRLTVT.

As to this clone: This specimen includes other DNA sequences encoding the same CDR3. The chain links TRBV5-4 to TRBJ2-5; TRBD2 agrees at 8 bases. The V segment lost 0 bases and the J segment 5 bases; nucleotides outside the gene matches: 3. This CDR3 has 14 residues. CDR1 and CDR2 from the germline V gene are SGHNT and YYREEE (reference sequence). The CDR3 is CASSLAGGLETQYF. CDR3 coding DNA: TGTGCCAGCAGCTTGGCGGGGGGGCTGGAGACCCAGTACTTC. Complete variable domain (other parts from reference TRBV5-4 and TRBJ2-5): ETGVTQSPTHLIKTRGQQVTLRCSSQSGHNTVSWYQQALGQGPQFIFQYYREEENGRGNFPPRFSGLQFPNYSSELNVNALELDDSALYLCASSLAGGLETQYFGPGTRLLVL.

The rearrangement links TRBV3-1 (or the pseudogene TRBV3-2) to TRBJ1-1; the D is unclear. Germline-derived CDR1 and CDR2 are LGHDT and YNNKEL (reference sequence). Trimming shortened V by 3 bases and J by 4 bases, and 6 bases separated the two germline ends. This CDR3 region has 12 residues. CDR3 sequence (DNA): TGTGCCAGCAGCCAGACGGGCACTGAAGCTTTCTTT. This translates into CASSQTGTEAFF.